Listed below are T cell receptor beta chains from one sample, sequenced in a study of blood T cells in healthy people across ages. MiXCR was run by TCRdb on the 5' RACE reads, yielding one entry per CDR3 protein. The sample holds some 290,000 distinct CDR3 sequences, 25% to 30% seen once. The sample taken for sequencing was blood. The source of these receptors is a woman aged 65 to 85 in good health. Each CDR3 is given without its conserved first and last residue. Each record gives: V gene, clone size, D gene, J gene, CDR3 protein. A D gene is named only where the DNA matches it firmly. Size tells how often a clone was seen (once, few, many) or the class of an expanded clone, and some rows leave it out.

V: TRBV20-1
size: few
D: TRBD2
J: TRBJ2-5
CDR3: SPEAAGNSGTQY

V: TRBV20-1
size: few
D: NA
J: TRBJ2-1
CDR3: SARDRRGSYNEQF

V: TRBV12-3/TRBV12-4
size: many
D: TRBD1
J: TRBJ1-4
CDR3: ASSPGQGVSTNEKLF

V: TRBV7-8
size: NA
D: NA
J: TRBJ2-7
CDR3: ASSLQEASSGQY

V: TRBV18
size: few
D: NA
J: TRBJ2-6
CDR3: ASSPQAAGANVLT

V: TRBV5-1
size: few
D: NA
J: TRBJ2-2
CDR3: ASSLEGGTGELF

V: TRBV5-1
size: NA
D: TRBD2
J: TRBJ2-2
CDR3: ASSTGLNTGELF

V: TRBV3-1
size: NA
D: TRBD2
J: NA
CDR3: ASSRVSGGRANEQF

V: TRBV29-1
size: many
D: NA
J: TRBJ1-2
CDR3: SVLIRGDYGYT

V: TRBV6-1
size: once
D: TRBD1
J: NA
CDR3: ASSSGQYSYEQY

V: TRBV10-3
size: few
D: TRBD2
J: TRBJ2-1
CDR3: AISAEASGSGVDEQF

V: TRBV20-1
size: few
D: TRBD2
J: TRBJ2-7
CDR3: SASRLAGSYEQY

V: TRBV10-3
size: NA
D: NA
J: NA
CDR3: AISKQGAYEQY

V: TRBV21-1
size: NA
D: NA
J: TRBJ1-5
CDR3: ASNFRPHQPQH

V: TRBV14
size: few
D: NA
J: TRBJ1-4
CDR3: ASSPDLGTNEKLF

V: TRBV9
size: many
D: NA
J: TRBJ2-7
CDR3: ASSPDEFGGREQY

V: TRBV20-1
size: NA
D: TRBD2
J: TRBJ2-1
CDR3: SARDHLSGRDEQF

V: TRBV7-2
size: few
D: TRBD2
J: NA
CDR3: ASSSGLAGQYEQY

V: TRBV29-1
size: NA
D: TRBD2
J: TRBJ2-2
CDR3: SVHPSGMNTGELF

V: TRBV19
size: few
D: NA
J: TRBJ1-4
CDR3: ATAGNGNEDEKPF

V: TRBV4-2
size: NA
D: NA
J: TRBJ2-5
CDR3: ASSQLATKETQY

V: TRBV5-1
size: NA
D: NA
J: TRBJ2-3
CDR3: ASSLASQADTQY

V: TRBV4-1
size: few
D: NA
J: TRBJ1-4
CDR3: AGSFASSNEKLF

V: TRBV7-2
size: NA
D: NA
J: TRBJ2-1
CDR3: ASSLAGVAYNEQF

V: TRBV3-1
size: few
D: TRBD1
J: TRBJ1-2
CDR3: ASSHLPTGGQYGYT

V: TRBV7-9
size: NA
D: NA
J: TRBJ1-1
CDR3: ASSPLMNTEAF

V: TRBV19
size: few
D: NA
J: TRBJ2-2
CDR3: ASNSDRRGTGELF

V: TRBV7-2
size: NA
D: TRBD2
J: TRBJ2-5
CDR3: ASGVRGAGGLKTQY

V: TRBV5-1
size: many
D: TRBD2
J: TRBJ2-5
CDR3: ASSLPFTSGSEETQY

V: TRBV7-2
size: NA
D: NA
J: TRBJ1-1
CDR3: ASSLTLTEGGRTEAF

V: TRBV6-5
size: many
D: NA
J: TRBJ2-5
CDR3: ASREYETQY

V: TRBV5-1
size: few
D: NA
J: TRBJ2-3
CDR3: ASSLEGGLTDTQY

V: TRBV7-2
size: NA
D: NA
J: TRBJ2-3
CDR3: ASSAPSRNTQY